The 14 T cell receptor beta chains below come from one sample, sequenced in a study of patients and donors after allogeneic stem cell transplantation. MiXCR was run by TCRdb on the RT-PCR reads, yielding one entry per CDR3 protein. The repertoire has about a million distinct CDR3 sequences, roughly 18% of them found once; the top ten carry roughly 6%. What was sequenced was blood, either unsorted or a sorted T cell fraction (not recorded which). These receptors originate from a human donor who was either an allogeneic HSCT recipient or a stem cell or donor lymphocyte infusion donor (not recorded which). It is not recorded whose cells these are; they may come from a transplant donor.

The V call is TRBV4-2, the J call TRBJ2-7, with D perhaps being TRBD1 or TRBD2 (5 bases each). CDR3 length: 14 residues. V was cut by 6 bases and J by 7 bases, with 19 bases left in between. Germline loops: CDR1 LGHNA, CDR2 YNFKEQ. CDR3: CASSIGDRPGEQYF. The CDR3 nucleotides read TGTGCCAGCAGTATCGGGGACCGACCTGGGGAGCAGTACTTC.

This clonotype has a count of ten or more. The chain employs TRBV12-3 or TRBV12-4 and TRBJ2-2; 7 bases align to TRBD1. V was clipped by 6 bases and J by 4 bases; unmatched bases: 14. The CDR3 contains 17 residues. The CDR3 sequence: CASRPTSGAGGTGELFF. In nucleotides, the CDR3 is TGTGCCAGCAGGCCCACCTCCGGGGCAGGGGGCACCGGGGAGCTGTTTTTT.

This clonotype has only a few counts. This chain uses TRBV9 with TRBJ1-2; a weak D match, TRBD1 (5 bases). This CDR3 comprises 16 residues. V lost 5 bases and J 8 bases, leaving 25 bases between the germline ends. Per the germline V gene, CDR1 is SGDLS and CDR2 is YYNGEE. The CDR3 spells CASSPGRPQGEGGYTF. CDR3 coding DNA: TGTGCCAGCAGTCCCGGTCGACCCCAGGGAGAGGGCGGCTACACCTTC. Based on the CDR3 plus reference TRBV9 and TRBJ1-2, the full variable domain is DSGVTQTPKHLITATGQRVTLRCSPRSGDLSVYWYQQSLDQGLQFLIQYYNGEERAKGNILERFSAQQFPDLHSELNLSSLELGDSALYFCASSPGRPQGEGGYTFGSGTRLTVV.

This clonotype was counted only a few times. The rearrangement links TRBV20-1 to TRBJ2-5; either TRBD1 or TRBD2 may supply D (5 bases each). Germline loops: CDR1 DFQATT, CDR2 SNEGSKA (reference sequence). The CDR3 sequence is 13 residues long. Trimming took off 3 bases at V and 5 bases at J, with 13 bases between the two ends. Here the CDR3 DNA reads TGCAGTGCTAGCGGGGACCCGGGGGAGACCCAGTACTTC. The encoded protein is CSASGDPGETQYF.

The rearrangement uses TRBV18 and TRBJ1-3; D is unclear. CDR1 is KGHSH and CDR2 is LQKENI in the germline V gene. The CDR3 runs to 16 residues. With 0 bases removed from V and 0 bases from J, the gap between germline ends came to 9 bases. CDR3: CASSPPSGISGNTIYF. CDR3 nucleotide sequence: TGTGCCAGCTCACCACCATCGGGGATCTCTGGAAACACCATATATTTT.

The chain carries TRBV6-5 and TRBJ1-1, with a tentative D call TRBD1 (6 bases). V dropped 4 bases and J dropped 3 bases, with 12 bases sitting between them. Germline V gene sequence: CDR1 MNHEY, CDR2 SVGAGI. This CDR3 has 14 residues. CDR3 region: CASSFGTPHTEAFF. The CDR3 region has the DNA TGTGCCAGCAGTTTCGGGACACCGCACACTGAAGCTTTCTTT.

A few counts support this clonotype. The genes are TRBV12-3 or TRBV12-4 and TRBJ1-2, with no clear D. Between the trimmed V and J ends, which lost 5 bases and 4 bases, there was a span of 14 bases. The CDR3 is made up of 14 amino acids. Here the CDR3 DNA reads TGTGCCAGCAGTCAGAGACAAGGAGGCTATGGCTACACCTTC. It translates to CASSQRQGGYGYTF.

The gene calls are TRBV7-2 and TRBJ2-1; 13 bases are shared with TRBD2. Trimming at V came to 0 bases and at J to 8 bases, leaving 4 bases not matched to a gene. The CDR3 has 16 amino acids. The germline gives CDR1 SGHTA, CDR2 FQGNSA. For the CDR3, the DNA is TGTGCCAGCAGCTTAGCTACCGGACTAGCGGGGGATGAGCAGTTCTTC. This encodes CASSLATGLAGDEQFF. The whole variable domain, filled in from reference TRBV7-2 and TRBJ2-1, reads GAGVSQSPSNKVTEKGKDVELRCDPISGHTALYWYRQSLGQGLEFLIYFQGNSAPDKSGLPSDRFSAERTGGSVSTLTIQRTQQEDSAVYLCASSLATGLAGDEQFFGPGTRLTVL.

For this clonotype: The junction shows a germline mismatch at one end, possibly a read error. The V and J genes are TRBV6-5 and TRBJ2-7, with D unresolved. This CDR3 comprises 16 residues. Germline values: CDR1 MNHEY, CDR2 SVGAGI. The CDR3 spells CASSYSQGRRTYEQHF. DNA of the CDR3: TGTGCCAGCAGTTACTCTCAAGGGCGAAGAACCTACGAGCAGCACTTC.

The chain carries TRBV30 and TRBJ2-1, with 9 bases identical to TRBD1. The CDR3 sequence is 14 residues long. Trimming removed 2 bases from V and 4 bases from J; junction bases left unmatched: 3. Per germline, CDR1 GTSNPN and CDR2 SVGIG (reference sequence). The CDR3 DNA reads as TGTGCCTGGAGTCCCGGGACAGGGTACAATGAGCAGTTCTTC. Protein product: CAWSPGTGYNEQFF.

There are a few counts of this clonotype. The chain employs TRBV6-1 and TRBJ2-3, with 7 bases aligning to TRBD2. Germline trimming cut 10 bases from V and 0 bases from J; bases unmatched to any gene: 7. The V gene's germline CDR1 is MNHNS and CDR2 SASEGT. The CDR3 has 14 residues. The CDR3 bases are TGTGCCAACGGGTCGGGGGGTAGCACAGATACGCAGTATTTT. Encoded protein: CANGSGGSTDTQYF.

This clonotype showed up many times. The genes are TRBV3-1 and TRBJ2-3; TRBD2 might be the D (5 bases). The ends were cut back, 4 bases at V and 4 bases at J, with 24 bases in the middle. The CDR3 runs 18 residues. Looked up from germline, CDR1 is LGHDT and CDR2 is YNNKEL (reference sequence). The CDR3 here is CASSLIFELQAEADTQYF. The CDR3, as DNA: TGTGCCAGCAGCCTCATCTTTGAGCTTCAAGCGGAAGCAGATACGCAGTATTTT.

This chain uses TRBV4-1 with TRBJ2-7, with no clear D. From germline, CDR1 is MGHRA and CDR2 YSYEKL. This CDR3 spans 16 amino acids. V gave up 0 bases and J gave up 0 bases, with 12 bases separating them. The DNA of the CDR3 is TGCGCCAGCAGCCAAGAAAAGAGAGCGAGCTCCTACGAGCAGTACTTC. Translated, it gives CASSQEKRASSYEQYF.

The table lists this clonotype with a few counts. The chain carries TRBV10-3 and TRBJ2-1, with a possible D match to TRBD2 (6 bases). Germline V gene data show CDR1 as ENHRY and CDR2 as SYGVKD. V lost 3 bases and J 2 bases, leaving 11 bases between the germline ends. This CDR3 has 15 residues. CDR3 sequence reads: CAISEFAGTYNEQFF. DNA of the CDR3: TGTGCCATCAGTGAATTCGCGGGAACCTACAATGAGCAGTTCTTC.